The 14 T cell receptor beta chains below were found in one sample sequenced in a study of Ad26.COV2.S vaccination and SARS-CoV-2 variants. Assay used: immunoSEQ multiplex PCR; TCRdb lists only in-frame clones, some missing. The table shows 300,000 to 500,000 clones, with roughly nine tenths occurring only once. Treatment given: some 20 received Ad26.COV2.S at low or high dose, single or two shots; 5 received placebo; per-sample allocation not given. Samples analyzed were those drawn on day 63 after the first vaccine or placebo injection. The sample was peripheral blood, taken in a trial of Ad26.COV2.S vaccine versus placebo. Every receptor here comes from a person aged 18-60 years who received the Ad26.COV2.S COVID-19 vaccine or a placebo.

This chain connects TRBV23-1 to TRBJ2-7, with D possibly TRBD2 on 5 matching bases. TRBV23-1 is assigned to the ORF class and has an uncertain function. The V and J ends lost 0 bases and 0 bases respectively, with 18 bases between them. This CDR3 is 18 amino acids long. CDR3 residues: CASSQSRAGQVPSYEQYF. CDR3 DNA sequence: TGCGCCAGCAGTCAATCCCGGGCGGGCCAAGTGCCCTCCTACGAGCAGTACTTC.

The V and J genes are TRBV6-2 or TRBV6-3 and TRBJ2-7, with a possible D match to TRBD2 (5 bases). Germline loops: CDR1 MNHEY, CDR2 SVGEGT. The V end lost 0 bases, the J end lost 3 bases, and 9 bases lay between the germline ends. The CDR3 has 14 amino acids. The CDR3 DNA reads TGTGCCAGCAGTTACTCGAGGGTTAGCTACGAGCAGTACTTC. Its translation is CASSYSRVSYEQYF.

The genes are TRBV7-9 and TRBJ1-4; D is undetermined. V lost 7 bases and J 7 bases, leaving 16 bases between the germline ends. CDR1 and CDR2 (germline): SEHNR, FQNEAQ (reference sequence). This CDR3 is built from 14 residues. The CDR3 sequence: CASTTSYSGEKLFF. The CDR3 DNA is TGTGCCAGCACTACTAGTTATTCCGGTGAAAAACTGTTTTTT. The full variable domain, in which reference TRBV7-9 and TRBJ1-4 provide the parts outside the CDR3, is DTGVSQNPRHKITKRGQNVTFRCDPISEHNRLYWYRQTLGQGPEFLTYFQNEAQLEKSRLLSDRFSAERPKGSFSTLEIQRTEQGDSAMYLCASTTSYSGEKLFFGSGTQLSVL.

The chain carries TRBV7-9 and TRBJ1-1; unclear D gene. V was trimmed by 5 bases and J by 3 bases, leaving 10 bases between them. The CDR3 consists of 13 residues. Germline assignment: CDR1 SEHNR and CDR2 FQNEAQ (reference sequence). This chain's CDR3 is CASSRLGDTEAFF. Here the CDR3 DNA reads TGTGCCAGCAGCCGCCTTGGGGACACTGAAGCTTTCTTT. Full variable domain (remainder filled in from reference TRBV7-9 and TRBJ1-1): DTGVSQNPRHKITKRGQNVTFRCDPISEHNRLYWYRQTLGQGPEFLTYFQNEAQLEKSRLLSDRFSAERPKGSFSTLEIQRTEQGDSAMYLCASSRLGDTEAFFGQGTRLTVV.

The rearrangement links TRBV5-6 to TRBJ1-2; unclear D gene. The CDR3 loop spans 12 amino acids. CDR1 is SGHDT and CDR2 is YYEEEE in the germline V gene. The V end lost 0 bases, the J end lost 7 bases, and 7 bases lay between the germline ends. CDR3 nucleotides: TGTGCCAGCAGCTTGGACCCCCGTGGCTACACCTTC. Its protein is CASSLDPRGYTF.

In this sample, this clone turned up once. The chain has TRBV6-2 or TRBV6-3 and TRBJ2-7; D is undetermined. The germline CDR1 and CDR2 sequences are MNHEY and SVGEGT. The V gene lost 3 bases and the J gene lost 6 bases, with 9 bases spanning the gap. CDR3 length: 12 amino acids. CDR3 DNA sequence: TGTGCCAGCAGTTATGTTGACGGCGAGCAGTACTTC. It yields the protein CASSYVDGEQYF.

The CDR3 nucleotides are TGTGCCAGCAACCCCCGGGAAGGGGACCCCACCTACGAGCAGTACTTC. Protein product: CASNPREGDPTYEQYF. This chain joins TRBV21-1 and TRBJ2-7. TRBV21-1 is described as a pseudogene. The length of the CDR3 is 16 residues.

The chain couples TRBV5-1 to TRBJ2-5, with D unresolved. This CDR3 has 13 residues. V dropped 7 bases and J dropped 1 base, with 11 bases sitting between them. Germline CDR1 reads SGHRS; CDR2 reads YFSETQ. In nucleotides, the CDR3 is TGCGCCAGCTCCCCGGGTTTCCAAGAGACCCAGTACTTC. Encoded protein: CASSPGFQETQYF. The whole variable domain, filled in from reference TRBV5-1 and TRBJ2-5, reads KAGVTQTPRYLIKTRGQQVTLSCSPISGHRSVSWYQQTPGQGLQFLFEYFSETQRNKGNFPGRFSGRQFSNSRSEMNVSTLELGDSALYLCASSPGFQETQYFGPGTRLLVL.

The DNA of the CDR3 is TGTGCCAGCAGCTTAGCTGCCAGCGGGGTCCCGGATGAGCAGTTCTTC. The encoded protein is CASSLAASGVPDEQFF. The V call is TRBV7-9, the J call TRBJ2-1; 7 bases match TRBD2. The trim removed 0 bases at V and 8 bases at J, leaving 10 bases unmatched. Germline V gene data show CDR1 as SEHNR and CDR2 as FQNEAQ (reference sequence). This CDR3 region has 16 residues.

The V call is TRBV10-3, the J call TRBJ1-2; 9 bases fit TRBD1. Looked up from germline, CDR1 is ENHRY and CDR2 is SYGVKD. CDR3 length: 14 residues. V lost 3 bases, J lost 5 bases, and 4 bases stayed unmatched. The CDR3, as DNA: TGTGCCATCAGTGAAGGGACAGGGTTTTATGGCTACACCTTC. Translated, it gives CAISEGTGFYGYTF.

This chain connects TRBV6-4 to TRBJ1-2; possible D gene TRBD1, 6 bases. The germline V gene encodes CDR1 MRHNA and CDR2 SNTAGT. CDR3 size: 14 residues. V dropped 4 bases and J dropped 3 bases, with 12 bases sitting between them. The CDR3 coding sequence is TGTGCCAGCAGTGTCCATGACAGGTACTATGGCTACACCTTC. Translating gives CASSVHDRYYGYTF.

This chain uses TRBV6-5 with TRBJ1-3, with TRBD1 matching over 7 bases. CDR1 is MNHEY and CDR2 is SVGAGI in the germline V gene. V shed 6 bases, J shed 4 bases, and the junction held 9 bases outside the gene matches. The CDR3 consists of 15 residues. The CDR3 here is CASRVTGDVGNTIYF. CDR3 in DNA: TGTGCCAGCAGAGTCACAGGGGATGTCGGAAACACCATATATTTT.

The chain couples TRBV9 to TRBJ2-5; 11 positions match TRBD1. CDR3 length: 15 amino acids. Germline V gene data show CDR1 as SGDLS and CDR2 as YYNGEE. J gave up 5 bases and V 4 bases, and 7 bases lay outside the gene matches. In nucleotides, the CDR3 is TGTGCCAGCAGCCCCCGGACAGGGGGCGGTGAGACCCAGTACTTC. Translated, it gives CASSPRTGGGETQYF.

The rearrangement joins TRBV7-2 to TRBJ1-2; D not certain. Germline values: CDR1 SGHTA, CDR2 FQGNSA. Trimming took off 1 base at V and 8 bases at J, with 11 bases between the two ends. The CDR3 runs 13 residues. CDR3 amino acids: CASSLGGRGGYTF. Here the CDR3 DNA reads TGTGCCAGCAGCTTAGGAGGCAGAGGGGGCTACACCTTC.